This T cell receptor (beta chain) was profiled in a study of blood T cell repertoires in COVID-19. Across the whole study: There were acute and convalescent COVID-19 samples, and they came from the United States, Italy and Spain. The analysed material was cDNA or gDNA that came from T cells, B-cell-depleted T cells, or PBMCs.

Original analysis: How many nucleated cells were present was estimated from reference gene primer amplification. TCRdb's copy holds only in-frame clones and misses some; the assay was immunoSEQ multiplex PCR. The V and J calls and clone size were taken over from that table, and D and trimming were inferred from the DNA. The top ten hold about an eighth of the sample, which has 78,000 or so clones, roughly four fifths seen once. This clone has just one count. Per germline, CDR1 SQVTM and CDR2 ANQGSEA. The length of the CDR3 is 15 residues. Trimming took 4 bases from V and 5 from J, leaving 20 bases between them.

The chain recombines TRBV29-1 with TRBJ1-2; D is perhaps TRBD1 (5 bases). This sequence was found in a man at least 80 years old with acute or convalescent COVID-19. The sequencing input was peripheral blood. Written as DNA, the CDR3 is TGCAGCGTTGGGGGCCTAGTTACAGACCCTTATGGCTACACCTTC. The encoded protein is CSVGGLVTDPYGYTF.